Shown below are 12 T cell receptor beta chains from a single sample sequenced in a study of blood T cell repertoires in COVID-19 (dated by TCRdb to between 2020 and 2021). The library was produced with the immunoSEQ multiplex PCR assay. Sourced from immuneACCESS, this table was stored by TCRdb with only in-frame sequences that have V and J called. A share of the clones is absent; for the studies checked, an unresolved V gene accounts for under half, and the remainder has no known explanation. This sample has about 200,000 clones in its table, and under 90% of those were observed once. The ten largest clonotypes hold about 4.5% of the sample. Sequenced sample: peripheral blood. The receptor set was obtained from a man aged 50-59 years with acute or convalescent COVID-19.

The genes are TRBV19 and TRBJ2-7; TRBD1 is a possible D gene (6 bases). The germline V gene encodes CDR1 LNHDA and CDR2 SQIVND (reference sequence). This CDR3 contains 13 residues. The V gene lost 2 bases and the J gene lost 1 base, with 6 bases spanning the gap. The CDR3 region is CASSITGSYEQYF. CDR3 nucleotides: TGTGCCAGTAGTATAACAGGGTCCTACGAGCAGTACTTC.

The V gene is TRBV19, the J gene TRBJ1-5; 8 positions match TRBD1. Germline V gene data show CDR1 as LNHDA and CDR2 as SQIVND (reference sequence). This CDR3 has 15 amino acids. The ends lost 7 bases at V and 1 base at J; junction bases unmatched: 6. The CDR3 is CASITDRASNQPQHF. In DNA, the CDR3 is TGTGCCAGTATTACGGACAGGGCAAGCAATCAGCCCCAGCATTTT.

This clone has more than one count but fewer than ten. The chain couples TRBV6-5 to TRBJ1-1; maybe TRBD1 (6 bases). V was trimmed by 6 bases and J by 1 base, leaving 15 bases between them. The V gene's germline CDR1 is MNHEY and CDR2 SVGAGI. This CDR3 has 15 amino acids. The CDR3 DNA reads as TGTGCCAGCAGAAAAGACAGGAGTGCGAACACTGAAGCTTTCTTT. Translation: CASRKDRSANTEAFF.

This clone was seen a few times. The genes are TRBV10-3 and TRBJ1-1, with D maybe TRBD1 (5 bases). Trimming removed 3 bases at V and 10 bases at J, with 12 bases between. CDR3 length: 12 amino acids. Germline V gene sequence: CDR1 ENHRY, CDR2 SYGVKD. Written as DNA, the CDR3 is TGTGCCATCAGTGACCGACAGCCAGGAGCTTTCTTT. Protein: CAISDRQPGAFF.

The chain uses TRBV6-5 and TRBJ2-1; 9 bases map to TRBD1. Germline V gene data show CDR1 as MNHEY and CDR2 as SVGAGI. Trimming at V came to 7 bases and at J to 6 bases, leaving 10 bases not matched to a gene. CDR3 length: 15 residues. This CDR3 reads CASIGRDRETNEQFF. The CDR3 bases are TGTGCCAGCATCGGACGGGACAGGGAAACCAATGAGCAGTTCTTC.

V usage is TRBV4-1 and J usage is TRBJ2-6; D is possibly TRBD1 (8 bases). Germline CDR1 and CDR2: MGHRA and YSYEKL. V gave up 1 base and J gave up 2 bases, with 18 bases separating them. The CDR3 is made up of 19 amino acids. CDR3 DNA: TGCGCCAGCAGCCAAGGAGCACAGGGGGGGACGGCTGGGGCCAACGTCCTGACTTTC. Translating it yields CASSQGAQGGTAGANVLTF.

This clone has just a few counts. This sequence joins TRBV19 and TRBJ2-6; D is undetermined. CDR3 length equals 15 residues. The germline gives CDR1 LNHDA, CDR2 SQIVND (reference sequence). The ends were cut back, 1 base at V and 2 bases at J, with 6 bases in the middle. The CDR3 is CASSIVATGANVLTF. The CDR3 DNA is TGTGCCAGTAGTATAGTAGCCACTGGGGCCAACGTCCTGACTTTC.

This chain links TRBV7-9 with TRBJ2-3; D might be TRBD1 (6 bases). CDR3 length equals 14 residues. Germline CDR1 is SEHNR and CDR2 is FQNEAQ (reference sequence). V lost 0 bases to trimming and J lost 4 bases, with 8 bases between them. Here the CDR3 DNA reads TGTGCCAGCAGCTTAGCACAGGGCGCAGATACGCAGTATTTT. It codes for CASSLAQGADTQYF.

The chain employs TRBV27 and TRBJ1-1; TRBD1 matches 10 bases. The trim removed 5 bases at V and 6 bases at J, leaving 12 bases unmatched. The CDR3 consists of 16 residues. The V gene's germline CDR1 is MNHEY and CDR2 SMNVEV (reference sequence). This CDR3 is CASSNRQGAIVAEAFF. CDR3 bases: TGTGCCAGCAGTAACCGACAGGGGGCTATTGTGGCTGAAGCTTTCTTT.

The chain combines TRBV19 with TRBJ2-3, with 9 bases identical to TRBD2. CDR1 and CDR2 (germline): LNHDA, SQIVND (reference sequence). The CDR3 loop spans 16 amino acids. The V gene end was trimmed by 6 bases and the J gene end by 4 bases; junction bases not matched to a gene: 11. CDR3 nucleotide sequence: TGTGCCAGTAGAGGCTTGAATAGCGGGGGCCCAGATACGCAGTATTTT. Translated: CASRGLNSGGPDTQYF.

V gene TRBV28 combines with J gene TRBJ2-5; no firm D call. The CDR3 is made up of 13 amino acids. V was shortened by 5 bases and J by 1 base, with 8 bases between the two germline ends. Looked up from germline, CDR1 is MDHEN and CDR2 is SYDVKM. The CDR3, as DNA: TGTGCCAGCAGTCTTGCGGTCCAAGAGACCCAGTACTTC. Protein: CASSLAVQETQYF.

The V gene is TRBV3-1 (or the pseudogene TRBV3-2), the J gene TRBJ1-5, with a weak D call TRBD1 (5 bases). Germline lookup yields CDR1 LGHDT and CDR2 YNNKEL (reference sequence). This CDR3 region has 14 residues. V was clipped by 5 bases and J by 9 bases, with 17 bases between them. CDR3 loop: CASSIGTAGLPQHF. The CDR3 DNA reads TGTGCCAGCAGCATCGGGACCGCGGGGTTGCCCCAGCATTTT.